This is a list of T cell receptor beta chains from one sample in a study of cytomegalovirus exposure and HLA in healthy donors. The repertoire was sequenced with immunoSEQ multiplex PCR; TCRdb's copy has only in-frame clones and lacks some. In the table there are about 93,000 clones, about four fifths of which are singletons. The sequenced sample was PBMCs. All receptors derive from a woman in her forties in good health and CMV-seronegative. CDR3s include the opening cysteine and the closing phenylalanine or tryptophan. D genes are given only for firm matches. Where a row states a size, it is once, few, many or the class of an expanded clone; other rows omit it.

J: TRBJ2-3
D: NA
size: NA
V: TRBV7-8
CDR3: CASSLTPGSGTDTQYF
DNA: TGTGCCAGCAGCTTAACCCCGGGGAGCGGCACAGATACGCAGTATTTT

J: TRBJ2-3
D: NA
size: NA
V: TRBV28
CDR3: CASNRATDTQYF
DNA: TGTGCCAGCAACAGGGCTACAGATACGCAGTATTTT

J: TRBJ1-6
D: NA
size: NA
V: TRBV25-1
CDR3: CASSESGPGNSPLHF
DNA: TGTGCCAGCAGTGAATCCGGACCGGGGAATTCACCCCTCCACTTT

J: TRBJ2-7
D: TRBD1
size: NA
V: TRBV5-4
CDR3: CASGLYGGQGYYEQYF
DNA: TGTGCCAGCGGCTTGTACGGGGGACAGGGGTACTACGAGCAGTACTTC

J: TRBJ1-1
D: NA
size: NA
V: TRBV28
CDR3: CASRPVGGAEAFF
DNA: TGTGCCAGCAGACCTGTTGGAGGAGCCGAAGCTTTCTTT

J: TRBJ1-1
D: NA
size: once
V: TRBV6-5
CDR3: CASSLSGGNTEAFF
DNA: TGTGCCAGCAGCCTATCGGGTGGCAACACTGAAGCTTTCTTT

J: TRBJ1-3
D: NA
size: few
V: TRBV5-6
CDR3: CASIRGNTIYF
DNA: TGTGCCAGCATTCGGGGAAACACCATATATTTT

J: TRBJ2-7
D: NA
size: NA
V: TRBV28
CDR3: CASRAPLTLQYF
DNA: TGTGCCAGCAGAGCGCCACTGACCCTGCAGTACTTC

J: TRBJ2-7
D: NA
size: NA
V: TRBV10-3
CDR3: CAITPAGGYEQYF
DNA: TGTGCCATCACGCCAGCGGGCGGCTACGAGCAGTACTTC

J: TRBJ2-2
D: NA
size: once
V: TRBV29-1
CDR3: CSVLRPFTGELFF
DNA: TGCAGCGTTTTGAGGCCGTTTACCGGGGAGCTGTTTTTT

J: TRBJ1-1
D: TRBD1
size: NA
V: TRBV5-1
CDR3: CASSYSGTGNTEAFF
DNA: TGCGCCAGCAGCTACTCCGGGACAGGGAACACTGAAGCTTTCTTT

J: TRBJ2-7
D: NA
size: once
V: TRBV2
CDR3: CASNSQAIIGGEQYF
DNA: TGTGCCAGCAATTCACAGGCAATAATAGGGGGCGAGCAGTACTTC

J: TRBJ2-3
D: TRBD2
size: NA
V: TRBV13
CDR3: CASSTRTSGRDVTDTQYF
DNA: TGTGCCAGCAGCACCCGGACTAGCGGGAGGGATGTAACAGATACGCAGTATTTT

J: TRBJ1-1
D: NA
size: NA
V: TRBV5-4
CDR3: CASSLQVPNTEAFF
DNA: TGTGCCAGCAGCCTACAGGTCCCGAACACTGAAGCCTTCTTT